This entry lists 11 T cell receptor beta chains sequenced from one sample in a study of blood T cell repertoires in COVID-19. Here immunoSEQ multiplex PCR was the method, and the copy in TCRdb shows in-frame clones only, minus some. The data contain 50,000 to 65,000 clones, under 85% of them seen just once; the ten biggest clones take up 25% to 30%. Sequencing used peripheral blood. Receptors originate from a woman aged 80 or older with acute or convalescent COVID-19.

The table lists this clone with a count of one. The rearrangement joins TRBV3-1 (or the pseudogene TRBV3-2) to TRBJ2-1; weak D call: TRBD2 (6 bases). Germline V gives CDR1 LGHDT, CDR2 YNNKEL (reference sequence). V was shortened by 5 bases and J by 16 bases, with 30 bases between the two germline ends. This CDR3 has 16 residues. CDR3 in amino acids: CASSYRAGPGSPVSFF. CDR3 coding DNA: TGTGCCAGCAGCTATAGAGCTGGGCCCGGGAGCCCCGTTTCCTTCTTC.

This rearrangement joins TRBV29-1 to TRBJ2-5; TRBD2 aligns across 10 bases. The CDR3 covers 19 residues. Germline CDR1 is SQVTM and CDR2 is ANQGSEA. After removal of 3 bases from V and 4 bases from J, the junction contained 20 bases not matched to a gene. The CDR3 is CSVDMVVAGGGLGGETQYF. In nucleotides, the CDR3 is TGCAGCGTTGATATGGTGGTAGCGGGAGGTGGGTTAGGCGGAGAGACCCAGTACTTC.

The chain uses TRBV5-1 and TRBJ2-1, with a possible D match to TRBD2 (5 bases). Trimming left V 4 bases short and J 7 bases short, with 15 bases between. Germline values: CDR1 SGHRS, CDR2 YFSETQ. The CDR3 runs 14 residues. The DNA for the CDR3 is TGCGCCAGCAGCCGGGATCGGGTACTGAATGAGCAGTTCTTC. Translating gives CASSRDRVLNEQFF. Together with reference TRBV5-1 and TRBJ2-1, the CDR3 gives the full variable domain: KAGVTQTPRYLIKTRGQQVTLSCSPISGHRSVSWYQQTPGQGLQFLFEYFSETQRNKGNFPGRFSGRQFSNSRSEMNVSTLELGDSALYLCASSRDRVLNEQFFGPGTRLTVL.

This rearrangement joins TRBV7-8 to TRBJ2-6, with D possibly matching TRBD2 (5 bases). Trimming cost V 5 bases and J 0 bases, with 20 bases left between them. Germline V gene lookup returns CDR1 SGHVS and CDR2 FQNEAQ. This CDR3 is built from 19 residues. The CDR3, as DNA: TGTGCCAGCAGCCTTTTGTATCGAGGGCGCTACTCTGGGGCCAACGTCCTGACTTTC. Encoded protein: CASSLLYRGRYSGANVLTF.

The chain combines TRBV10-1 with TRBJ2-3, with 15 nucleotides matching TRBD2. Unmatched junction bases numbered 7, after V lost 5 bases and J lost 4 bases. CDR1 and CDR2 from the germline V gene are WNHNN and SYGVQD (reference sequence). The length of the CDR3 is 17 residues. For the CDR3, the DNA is TGCGCCAGCAGTACAACCGGACTAGCGGGAGGGCCAGATACGCAGTATTTT. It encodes CASSTTGLAGGPDTQYF.

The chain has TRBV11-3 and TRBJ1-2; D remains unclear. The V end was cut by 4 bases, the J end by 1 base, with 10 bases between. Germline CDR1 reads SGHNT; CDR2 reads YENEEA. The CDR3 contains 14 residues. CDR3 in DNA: TGTGCCAGCAGCTCCGGAGGCCTTAACTATGGCTACACCTTC. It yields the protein CASSSGGLNYGYTF.

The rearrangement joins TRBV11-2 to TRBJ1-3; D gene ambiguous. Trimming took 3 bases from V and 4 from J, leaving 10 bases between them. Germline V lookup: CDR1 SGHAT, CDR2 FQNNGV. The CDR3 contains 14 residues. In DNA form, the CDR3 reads TGTGCCAGCAGCTTTCAGGCTTCGGGAAACACCATATATTTT. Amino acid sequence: CASSFQASGNTIYF. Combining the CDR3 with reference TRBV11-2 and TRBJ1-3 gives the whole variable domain EAGVAQSPRYKIIEKRQSVAFWCNPISGHATLYWYQQILGQGPKLLIQFQNNGVVDDSQLPKDRFSAERLKGVDSTLKIQPAKLEDSAVYLCASSFQASGNTIYFGEGSWLTVV.

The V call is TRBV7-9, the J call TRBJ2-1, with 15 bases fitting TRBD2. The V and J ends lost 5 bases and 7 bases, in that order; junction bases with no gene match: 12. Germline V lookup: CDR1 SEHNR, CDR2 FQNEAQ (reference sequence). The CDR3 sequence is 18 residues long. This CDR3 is CASSPKVPGLAGGNEQFF. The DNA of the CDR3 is TGTGCCAGCAGCCCAAAAGTACCGGGACTAGCGGGAGGTAATGAGCAGTTCTTC. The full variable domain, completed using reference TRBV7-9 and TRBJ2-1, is DTGVSQNPRHKITKRGQNVTFRCDPISEHNRLYWYRQTLGQGPEFLTYFQNEAQLEKSRLLSDRFSAERPKGSFSTLEIQRTEQGDSAMYLCASSPKVPGLAGGNEQFFGPGTRLTVL.

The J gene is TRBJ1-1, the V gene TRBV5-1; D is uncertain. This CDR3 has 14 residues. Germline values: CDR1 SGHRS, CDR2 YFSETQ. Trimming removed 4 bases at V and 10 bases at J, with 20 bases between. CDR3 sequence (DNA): TGCGCCAGCAGCACGGGGTCACGGGTTTGGGTAGCTTTCTTT. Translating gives CASSTGSRVWVAFF.

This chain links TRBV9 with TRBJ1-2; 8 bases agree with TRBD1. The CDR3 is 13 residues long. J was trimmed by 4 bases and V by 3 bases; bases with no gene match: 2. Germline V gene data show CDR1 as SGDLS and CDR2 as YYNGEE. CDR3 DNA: TGTGCCAGCAGCGCGACAGGGGCCTATGGCTACACCTTC. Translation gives CASSATGAYGYTF.

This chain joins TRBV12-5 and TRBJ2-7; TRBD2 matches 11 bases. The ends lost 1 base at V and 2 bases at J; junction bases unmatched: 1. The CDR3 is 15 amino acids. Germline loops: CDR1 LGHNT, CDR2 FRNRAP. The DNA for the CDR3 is TGTGCTAGTGGTTTGGCTAGCGGGAGGACCTACGAGCAGTACTTC. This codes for CASGLASGRTYEQYF.